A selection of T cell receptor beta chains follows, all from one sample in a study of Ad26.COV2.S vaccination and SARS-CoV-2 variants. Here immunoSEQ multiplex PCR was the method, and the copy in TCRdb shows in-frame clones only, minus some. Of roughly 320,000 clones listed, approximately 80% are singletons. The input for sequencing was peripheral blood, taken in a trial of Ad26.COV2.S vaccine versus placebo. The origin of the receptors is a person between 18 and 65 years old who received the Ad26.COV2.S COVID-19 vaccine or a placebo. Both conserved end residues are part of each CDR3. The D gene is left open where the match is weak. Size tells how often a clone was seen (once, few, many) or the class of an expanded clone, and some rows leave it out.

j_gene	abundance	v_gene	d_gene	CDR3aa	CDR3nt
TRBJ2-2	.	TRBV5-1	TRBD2	CASSLRTSADGELFF	TGCGCCAGCAGCCTGAGGACTAGCGCCGACGGGGAGCTGTTTTTT
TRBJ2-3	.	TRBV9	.	CASSVVGMADTQYF	TGTGCCAGCAGCGTAGTGGGCATGGCAGATACGCAGTATTTT
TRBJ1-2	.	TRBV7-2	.	CASSLKMGISDGYTF	TGTGCCAGCAGCTTAAAAATGGGCATCAGCGATGGCTACACCTTC
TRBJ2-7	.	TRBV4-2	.	CASSQDSSSYEQYF	TGTGCCAGCAGCCAGGATAGTAGTAGCTACGAGCAGTACTTC
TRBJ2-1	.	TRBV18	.	CASSPRQGGKYNEQFF	TGTGCCAGCTCACCACGGCAGGGAGGAAAATACAATGAGCAGTTCTTC
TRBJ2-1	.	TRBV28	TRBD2	CASSTNQRGGPNEQFF	TGTGCCAGCAGCACAAACCAGCGGGGGGGCCCCAATGAGCAGTTCTTC
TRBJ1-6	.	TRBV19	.	CASTPGTYNSPLHF	TGTGCCAGTACTCCCGGGACCTATAATTCACCCCTCCACTTT
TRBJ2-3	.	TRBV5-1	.	CASSRKEQPDTQYF	TGCGCCAGCAGTCGGAAAGAACAACCCGATACGCAGTATTTT
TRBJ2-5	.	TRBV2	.	CASIPGRRETQYF	TGTGCCAGCATCCCGGGGAGACGGGAGACCCAGTACTTC
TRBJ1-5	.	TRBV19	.	CASSARGGRVYSNQPQHF	TGTGCCAGTAGTGCTCGGGGGGGTAGGGTATATAGCAATCAGCCCCAGCATTTT
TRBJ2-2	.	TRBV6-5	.	CASSNNFRAGELFF	TGTGCCAGCAGTAACAATTTTAGGGCCGGGGAGCTGTTTTTT
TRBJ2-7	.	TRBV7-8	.	CASSLDRSAYEQYF	TGTGCCAGCAGCTTAGATCGCAGTGCCTACGAGCAGTACTTC
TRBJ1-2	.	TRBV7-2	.	CASKLREGTPTRENYGYTF	TGTGCCAGCAAGTTGCGCGAGGGGACCCCTACCAGAGAGAACTATGGCTACACCTTC
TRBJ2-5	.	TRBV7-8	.	CASSRRGGALQETQYF	TGTGCCAGCAGCCGCCGCGGCGGGGCCTTACAAGAGACCCAGTACTTC
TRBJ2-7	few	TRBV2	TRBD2	CASGEGIRGYEQYF	TGTGCCAGCGGGGAGGGGATCAGAGGCTACGAGCAGTACTTC
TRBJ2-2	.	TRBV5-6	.	CASSLLGANTGELFF	TGTGCCAGCAGCTTGCTGGGGGCGAACACCGGGGAGCTGTTTTTT
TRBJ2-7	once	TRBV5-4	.	CASSLSGGPYEQYF	TGTGCCAGCAGCTTATCCGGGGGACCCTACGAGCAGTACTTC
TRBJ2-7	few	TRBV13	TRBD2	CASSPGLANNYEQYF	TGTGCCAGCAGCCCCGGACTAGCGAATAACTACGAGCAGTACTTC
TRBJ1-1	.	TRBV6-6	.	CASRPETGINTEAFF	TGTGCCAGCAGACCCGAGACAGGTATAAACACTGAAGCTTTCTTT
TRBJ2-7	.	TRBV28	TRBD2	CASSLVSTAGGHEQYF	TGTGCCAGCAGTTTAGTCAGCACAGCGGGGGGCCACGAGCAGTACTTC
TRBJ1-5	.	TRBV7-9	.	CASSLGDRNQPQHF	TGTGCCAGCAGCTTAGGTGACAGGAATCAGCCCCAGCATTTT
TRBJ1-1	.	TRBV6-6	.	CASSPISGLAEAFF	TGTGCCAGCAGCCCCATCAGTGGGTTAGCTGAAGCTTTCTTT
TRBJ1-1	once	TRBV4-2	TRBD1	CASSQGRPGQANTEAFF	TGTGCCAGCAGCCAAGGCCGCCCGGGACAGGCTAACACTGAAGCTTTCTTT
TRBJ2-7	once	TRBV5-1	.	CASSLTGTEIYEQYF	TGCGCCAGCAGCTTAACCGGGACTGAGATCTACGAGCAGTACTTC
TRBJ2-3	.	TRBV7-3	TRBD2	CASSIGLAGGPSTDTQYF	TGTGCCAGCAGCATTGGACTAGCGGGGGGGCCCAGCACAGATACGCAGTATTTT
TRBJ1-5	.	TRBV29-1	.	CSVDARHFNQPQHF	TGCAGCGTTGATGCCCGGCACTTCAATCAGCCCCAGCATTTT
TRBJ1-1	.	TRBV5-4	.	CASTREGRMNTEAFF	TGTGCCAGCACCCGGGAAGGCAGAATGAACACTGAAGCTTTCTTT
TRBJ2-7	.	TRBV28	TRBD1	CASSLFGQGMREQYF	TGTGCCAGCAGTTTATTTGGACAGGGGATGAGGGAGCAGTACTTC
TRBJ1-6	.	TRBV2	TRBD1	CAKTGAGNSPLHF	TGTGCTAAGACAGGGGCAGGGAATTCACCCCTCCACTTT
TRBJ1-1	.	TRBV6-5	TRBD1	CASVNRDSTEAFF	TGTGCCAGCGTTAACCGGGACAGTACTGAAGCTTTCTTT
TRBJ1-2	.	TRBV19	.	CASEPQGNYGYTF	TGTGCCAGTGAACCCCAGGGGAACTATGGCTACACCTTC
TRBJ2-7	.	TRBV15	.	CATSRTLSYEQYF	TGTGCCACCAGCAGGACGCTCTCCTACGAGCAGTACTTC
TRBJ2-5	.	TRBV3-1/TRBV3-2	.	CASSQSGVETQYF	TGTGCCAGCAGCCAGAGTGGGGTAGAGACCCAGTACTTC
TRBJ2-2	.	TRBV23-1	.	CASSHPGLFF	TGCGCCAGCAGTCACCCCGGGCTATTTTTT
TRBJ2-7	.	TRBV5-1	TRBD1	CASRVGTGDNEQYF	TGCGCCAGCAGAGTCGGGACAGGGGACAACGAGCAGTACTTC
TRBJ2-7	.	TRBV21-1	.	CASSSKITNF	TGTGCCAGCAGCTCCAAAATCACAAACTTC
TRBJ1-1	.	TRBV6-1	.	CASSEGQRSEAFF	TGTGCCAGCAGTGAAGGTCAGAGATCTGAAGCTTTCTTT
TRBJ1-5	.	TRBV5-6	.	CASSLGTGLSQPQHF	TGTGCCAGCAGCTTGGGTACAGGGCTTAGTCAGCCCCAGCATTTT
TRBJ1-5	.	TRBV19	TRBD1	CASSRTGEYQPQHF	TGTGCCAGTAGTCGTACAGGGGAGTATCAGCCCCAGCATTTT
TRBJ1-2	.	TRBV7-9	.	CASRSEMRYTF	TGTGCCAGCAGGTCTGAGATGAGGTACACCTTC
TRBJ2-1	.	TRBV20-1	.	CSASSYGIWSNEQFF	TGCAGTGCTAGTAGTTATGGGATTTGGAGCAATGAGCAGTTCTTC
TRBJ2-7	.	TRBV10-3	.	CAISESHRGGTVAEQYF	TGTGCCATCAGTGAGTCCCATAGAGGAGGGACTGTAGCCGAGCAGTACTTC
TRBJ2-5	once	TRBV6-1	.	CASSDRDTSRTRQETQYF	TGTGCCAGCAGTGACCGGGACACATCCCGGACTAGACAAGAGACCCAGTACTTC
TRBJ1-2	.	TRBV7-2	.	CASSPAAGGYYGYTF	TGTGCCAGCAGCCCTGCCGCCGGGGGCTACTATGGCTACACCTTC